Listed below are T cell receptor beta chains from one sample, sequenced in a study of technical replicates of blood from a handful of donors. Data came from immunoSEQ multiplex PCR; TCRdb stores just in-frame clones and leaves some out. The sample contains about 70,000 clones, roughly 96% of which appear only once. The sequenced material came from T cells isolated from PBMCs. All receptors come from a human donor in good health. The CDR3 runs from the conserved cysteine through the conserved F or W. The D gene is left open where the match is weak. Clone size is stated in some rows and not others, as once, few, many or a class when expanded.

d_call: NA
clone_size: NA
j_call: TRBJ2-7
v_call: TRBV7-5
cdr3_nt: TGTGTCAGAAGCTTGAACCTAGCGGGCCTCCTCGACGAGCAGTACTTC
cdr3_aa: CVRSLNLAGLLDEQYF

d_call: NA
clone_size: NA
j_call: TRBJ1-1
v_call: TRBV11-2
cdr3_nt: TGTGCCAGCAGCTTCGTGACAGTCACTGAAGCTTTCTTT
cdr3_aa: CASSFVTVTEAFF

d_call: NA
clone_size: NA
j_call: TRBJ1-3
v_call: TRBV25-1
cdr3_nt: TGTGCCACCATAGGGGGATCATACGGAAACACCATATATTTT
cdr3_aa: CATIGGSYGNTIYF

d_call: NA
clone_size: NA
j_call: TRBJ2-1
v_call: TRBV6-5
cdr3_nt: TGTGCCAGCAGTAGCCTAAATGAGCAGTTCTTC
cdr3_aa: CASSSLNEQFF

d_call: TRBD1
clone_size: NA
j_call: TRBJ2-1
v_call: TRBV6-6
cdr3_nt: TGTGCCAGCAGTAGGACCGGGACAGGGCTCCATGAGCAGTTCTTC
cdr3_aa: CASSRTGTGLHEQFF

d_call: NA
clone_size: NA
j_call: TRBJ2-3
v_call: TRBV10-3
cdr3_nt: TGTGCCATCAGTGAAGCCCGGGGGGCAACAGATACGCAGTATTTT
cdr3_aa: CAISEARGATDTQYF

d_call: NA
clone_size: NA
j_call: TRBJ2-5
v_call: TRBV9
cdr3_nt: TGTGCCAGCAGCGGCCTCGGTGGGGCGGGGGAGACCCAGTACTTC
cdr3_aa: CASSGLGGAGETQYF

d_call: NA
clone_size: NA
j_call: TRBJ2-5
v_call: TRBV2
cdr3_nt: TGTGCCAGCAGTGGACAGCTAAAACAAGAGACCCAGTACTTC
cdr3_aa: CASSGQLKQETQYF

d_call: NA
clone_size: NA
j_call: TRBJ1-5
v_call: TRBV6-1
cdr3_nt: TGTGCCAGCAGTGAATCCACAGGTAGCAATCAGCCCCAGCATTTT
cdr3_aa: CASSESTGSNQPQHF

d_call: NA
clone_size: NA
j_call: TRBJ1-1
v_call: TRBV6-5
cdr3_nt: TGTGCCAGCAGAGCGTCCGGGGGAAACACTGAAGCTTTCTTT
cdr3_aa: CASRASGGNTEAFF

d_call: TRBD1
clone_size: NA
j_call: TRBJ2-7
v_call: TRBV5-1
cdr3_nt: TGCGCCAGCACCGACGGGACAGGGGGCTACGAGCAGTACTTC
cdr3_aa: CASTDGTGGYEQYF

d_call: TRBD1
clone_size: NA
j_call: TRBJ2-7
v_call: TRBV28
cdr3_nt: TGTGCCAGCAGTTTATCCGGGACAGCGTGGTACGAGCAGTACTTC
cdr3_aa: CASSLSGTAWYEQYF

d_call: TRBD2
clone_size: NA
j_call: TRBJ2-1
v_call: TRBV27
cdr3_nt: TGTGCCAGCAGTTTCGGACTAGCGGGGTCTAATGAGCAGTTCTTC
cdr3_aa: CASSFGLAGSNEQFF

d_call: TRBD1
clone_size: once
j_call: TRBJ1-2
v_call: TRBV19
cdr3_nt: TGTGCCAGTAGTATGGGGGACAGCTATGGCTACACCTTC
cdr3_aa: CASSMGDSYGYTF

d_call: NA
clone_size: NA
j_call: TRBJ2-1
v_call: TRBV4-1
cdr3_nt: TGCGCCAGCAGCCAAGAAGGGGCAGGGGTTGCCTACAATGAGCAGTTCTTC
cdr3_aa: CASSQEGAGVAYNEQFF

d_call: TRBD1
clone_size: NA
j_call: TRBJ2-7
v_call: TRBV6-1
cdr3_nt: TGTGCCAGCAGTCCACGGGACAGGGACTACGAGCAGTACTTC
cdr3_aa: CASSPRDRDYEQYF

d_call: NA
clone_size: NA
j_call: TRBJ1-5
v_call: TRBV2
cdr3_nt: TGTGCCAGCAGGCGAACAGGGAATCAGCCCCAGCATTTT
cdr3_aa: CASRRTGNQPQHF

d_call: NA
clone_size: NA
j_call: TRBJ2-1
v_call: TRBV29-1
cdr3_nt: TGCAGCGTACAGGGAAGGGCTACCTACAATGAGCAGTTCTTC
cdr3_aa: CSVQGRATYNEQFF

d_call: TRBD2
clone_size: NA
j_call: TRBJ2-5
v_call: TRBV2
cdr3_nt: TGTGCCAGCAGTGTAGCGGGAGGTTTTATCGAGACCCAGTACTTC
cdr3_aa: CASSVAGGFIETQYF

d_call: TRBD2
clone_size: NA
j_call: TRBJ2-3
v_call: TRBV7-9
cdr3_nt: TGTGCCAGCAGCTTGGGGGGAGTTTCTAGCGGGATAGCAGATACGCAGTATTTT
cdr3_aa: CASSLGGVSSGIADTQYF

d_call: NA
clone_size: NA
j_call: TRBJ1-5
v_call: TRBV7-9
cdr3_nt: TGTGCCAGCAGCTTAGGACGGGGGGCGGGGAGCAATCAGCCCCAGCATTTT
cdr3_aa: CASSLGRGAGSNQPQHF

d_call: NA
clone_size: NA
j_call: TRBJ2-2
v_call: TRBV7-2
cdr3_nt: TGTGCCCGGCAGGGGCGGGAGAATCTGGGGGAGCTGTTTTTT
cdr3_aa: CARQGRENLGELFF

d_call: NA
clone_size: NA
j_call: TRBJ2-5
v_call: TRBV7-9
cdr3_nt: TGTGCCAGCAACCTAGCGATCGGGGGGCCTGGGGAGACCCAGTACTTC
cdr3_aa: CASNLAIGGPGETQYF

d_call: NA
clone_size: NA
j_call: TRBJ1-2
v_call: TRBV19
cdr3_nt: TGTGCCAGTAGTCTTTCAGGTTATGGCTACACCTTC
cdr3_aa: CASSLSGYGYTF

d_call: TRBD2
clone_size: NA
j_call: TRBJ2-1
v_call: TRBV10-3
cdr3_nt: TGTGCCATCAGTGAGTCCAGCGGGGGGGCCTTAAATGAGCAGTTCTTC
cdr3_aa: CAISESSGGALNEQFF

d_call: NA
clone_size: NA
j_call: TRBJ2-7
v_call: TRBV11-2
cdr3_nt: TGTGCCAGCAGCTCGGGGGTTCGGTACGAGCAGTACTTC
cdr3_aa: CASSSGVRYEQYF

d_call: NA
clone_size: NA
j_call: TRBJ2-2
v_call: TRBV13
cdr3_nt: TGTGCCAGCAGCGCAATGCCGGGTGGCGGGGAGCTGTTTTTT
cdr3_aa: CASSAMPGGGELFF

d_call: NA
clone_size: NA
j_call: TRBJ1-4
v_call: TRBV9
cdr3_nt: TGTGCCAGCAGCCCCCGCGGGGGGGGAGGTGAAAAACTGTTTTTT
cdr3_aa: CASSPRGGGGEKLFF

d_call: TRBD1
clone_size: NA
j_call: TRBJ1-4
v_call: TRBV25-1
cdr3_nt: TGTGCCAGCAGTGGACAACCGACAGGGGTTAATGAAAAACTGTTTTTT
cdr3_aa: CASSGQPTGVNEKLFF

d_call: NA
clone_size: NA
j_call: TRBJ2-2
v_call: TRBV4-1
cdr3_nt: TGCGCCAGCAGCCAAGGCAGGGCGAACACCGGGGAGCTGTTTTTT
cdr3_aa: CASSQGRANTGELFF

d_call: NA
clone_size: NA
j_call: TRBJ2-2
v_call: TRBV14
cdr3_nt: TGTGCCAGCAGCCAAGCGGGTGCCGGCGGGGAGCTGTTTTTT
cdr3_aa: CASSQAGAGGELFF

d_call: TRBD1
clone_size: NA
j_call: TRBJ2-2
v_call: TRBV7-9
cdr3_nt: TGTGCCAGCCTGACAGGGTATCGCGCCGGGGAGCTGTTTTTT
cdr3_aa: CASLTGYRAGELFF

d_call: NA
clone_size: NA
j_call: TRBJ2-4
v_call: TRBV6-6
cdr3_nt: TGTGCCAGCAGGGAAACAGGGCTTGGCCAAAACATTCAGTACTTC
cdr3_aa: CASRETGLGQNIQYF

d_call: TRBD1
clone_size: NA
j_call: TRBJ1-5
v_call: TRBV6-4
cdr3_nt: TGTGCCAGCAGTGAGCGGACAGGGGTTCAGCCCCAGCATTTT
cdr3_aa: CASSERTGVQPQHF

d_call: TRBD2
clone_size: NA
j_call: TRBJ2-1
v_call: TRBV6-5
cdr3_nt: TGTGCCAGCAGCGGACTAGCGGGAGATTTAGATGAGCAGTTCTTC
cdr3_aa: CASSGLAGDLDEQFF

d_call: TRBD1
clone_size: once
j_call: TRBJ1-2
v_call: TRBV6-1
cdr3_nt: TGTGCCAGCAGTGAAATTGAGGGGGCTAGGTATGGCTACACCTTC
cdr3_aa: CASSEIEGARYGYTF

d_call: TRBD2
clone_size: NA
j_call: TRBJ2-7
v_call: TRBV28
cdr3_nt: TGTGCCAGCAGTTTACGGGAGGGACTAGACGAGCAGTACTTC
cdr3_aa: CASSLREGLDEQYF

d_call: TRBD2
clone_size: NA
j_call: TRBJ2-7
v_call: TRBV4-1
cdr3_nt: TGCGCCAGCAGCCAAGCCGACGTGACTAGCGGGAGGAGGTACGAGCAGTACTTC
cdr3_aa: CASSQADVTSGRRYEQYF

d_call: NA
clone_size: NA
j_call: TRBJ2-7
v_call: TRBV6-1
cdr3_nt: TGTGCCAGCAGTTCTATCACCTACGAGCAGTACTTC
cdr3_aa: CASSSITYEQYF

d_call: NA
clone_size: NA
j_call: TRBJ2-7
v_call: TRBV14
cdr3_nt: TGTGCCAGCAGCCCTAATATCGGACAGACGTCCTACGAGCAGTACTTC
cdr3_aa: CASSPNIGQTSYEQYF

d_call: TRBD1
clone_size: NA
j_call: TRBJ2-7
v_call: TRBV6-1
cdr3_nt: TGTGCCAGCAGGGGGACAGGGGGGTTTACCTACGAGCAGTACTTC
cdr3_aa: CASRGTGGFTYEQYF

d_call: NA
clone_size: few
j_call: TRBJ2-7
v_call: TRBV19
cdr3_nt: TGTGCCAGTAGTATAGCGGGCTACGAGCAGTACTTC
cdr3_aa: CASSIAGYEQYF

d_call: NA
clone_size: NA
j_call: TRBJ2-3
v_call: TRBV5-4
cdr3_nt: TGTGCCAGCAGCTTGGCCGGTCTAGCGAAGCCCACAGATACGCAGTATTTT
cdr3_aa: CASSLAGLAKPTDTQYF

d_call: TRBD1
clone_size: NA
j_call: TRBJ1-2
v_call: TRBV28
cdr3_nt: TGTGCCAGCAGTTCCGACAGGGGTCGGAACACCTTC
cdr3_aa: CASSSDRGRNTF

d_call: NA
clone_size: NA
j_call: TRBJ2-7
v_call: TRBV12-2
cdr3_nt: TGTCCCACCCTCTCTTTAGCCACTAAAACCTACGAGCAGTACTTC
cdr3_aa: CPTLSLATKTYEQYF

d_call: NA
clone_size: NA
j_call: TRBJ2-2
v_call: TRBV9
cdr3_nt: TGTGCCAGCAGCGTAGTTTCGGCCGGGGAGCTGTTTTTT
cdr3_aa: CASSVVSAGELFF

d_call: NA
clone_size: NA
j_call: TRBJ2-7
v_call: TRBV10-1
cdr3_nt: TGCGCCAGCAGTGACCGGAGGGGCGAGCAGTACTTC
cdr3_aa: CASSDRRGEQYF

d_call: TRBD2
clone_size: NA
j_call: TRBJ2-1
v_call: TRBV9
cdr3_nt: TGTGCCAGCAGCGCTAGCGGGGGTGGTTACAATGAGCAGTTCTTC
cdr3_aa: CASSASGGGYNEQFF

d_call: NA
clone_size: NA
j_call: TRBJ2-7
v_call: TRBV1
cdr3_nt: TGCACCAGCAGCCAAGGTTTTGAGAGGCGTCTACGATACTACGAGCAGTACTTC
cdr3_aa: CTSSQGFERRLRYYEQYF

d_call: NA
clone_size: NA
j_call: TRBJ2-1
v_call: TRBV2
cdr3_nt: TGTGCCAGCGACCCGGGATCCTACTTAACCTACAATGAGCAGTTCTTC
cdr3_aa: CASDPGSYLTYNEQFF

d_call: TRBD1
clone_size: NA
j_call: TRBJ2-7
v_call: TRBV5-1
cdr3_nt: TGCGCCAGCAGCCCGACCCTCCGGGGACAGGGGGCCTCAGAGCAGTACTTC
cdr3_aa: CASSPTLRGQGASEQYF

d_call: TRBD2
clone_size: NA
j_call: TRBJ2-1
v_call: TRBV5-1
cdr3_nt: TGCGCCAGCAGCTGGGGACTAGCGGGTGGGTACGTTGGTGAGCAGTTCTTC
cdr3_aa: CASSWGLAGGYVGEQFF